This TCR beta chain originates from a study of cytomegalovirus exposure and HLA in healthy donors. 13 Jbeta primers and 60 Vbeta primers were used for the PCR. Here immunoSEQ multiplex PCR was the method, and the copy in TCRdb shows in-frame clones only, minus some. Here the sample spans around 150,000 clones, roughly 80% being singletons. This CDR3 contains 16 residues. Germline-derived CDR1 and CDR2 are SGHNT and YYREEE (reference sequence). Trimming took off 0 bases at V and 0 bases at J, with 10 bases between the two ends. The sequence was obtained from a man aged 35 to 55 in good health and CMV-seronegative. The chain has TRBV5-4 and TRBJ1-3; possible D gene TRBD1, 6 bases. Sample: PBMCs. CDR3 region: CASSLDLDSSGNTIYF. The DNA of the CDR3 is TGTGCCAGCAGCTTGGACCTGGACAGCTCTGGAAACACCATATATTTT.